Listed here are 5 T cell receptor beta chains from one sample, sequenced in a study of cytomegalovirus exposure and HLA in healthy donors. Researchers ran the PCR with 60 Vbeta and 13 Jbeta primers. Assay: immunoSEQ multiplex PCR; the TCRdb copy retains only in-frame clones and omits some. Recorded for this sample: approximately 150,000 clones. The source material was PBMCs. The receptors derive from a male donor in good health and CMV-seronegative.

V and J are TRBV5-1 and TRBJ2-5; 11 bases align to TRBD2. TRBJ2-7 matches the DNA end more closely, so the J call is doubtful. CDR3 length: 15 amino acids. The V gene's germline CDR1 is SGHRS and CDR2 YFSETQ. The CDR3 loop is CASSRTSGSSYEQYF. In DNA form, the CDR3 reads TGCGCCAGCAGCAGAACTAGCGGGAGCTCCTACGAGCAGTACTTC.

The CDR3 region has the DNA TGTGCTAGTGGTTTGGGGGCGGGGGGCCAAGAGACCCAGTACTTC. Protein product: CASGLGAGGQETQYF. The V and J genes are TRBV12-5 and TRBJ2-5, with TRBD2 matching 8 bases. This CDR3 has 15 amino acids. V shed 1 base and J 1 base; nucleotides not matched to a gene: 2. Germline CDR1 is LGHNT and CDR2 is FRNRAP.

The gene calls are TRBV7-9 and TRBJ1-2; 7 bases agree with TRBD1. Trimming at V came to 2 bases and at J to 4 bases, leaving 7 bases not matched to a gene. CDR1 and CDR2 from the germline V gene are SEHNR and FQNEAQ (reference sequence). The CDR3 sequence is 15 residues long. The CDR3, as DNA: TGTGCCAGCAGCTTATTAGGACAGGCTTTCTATGGCTACACCTTC. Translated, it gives CASSLLGQAFYGYTF.

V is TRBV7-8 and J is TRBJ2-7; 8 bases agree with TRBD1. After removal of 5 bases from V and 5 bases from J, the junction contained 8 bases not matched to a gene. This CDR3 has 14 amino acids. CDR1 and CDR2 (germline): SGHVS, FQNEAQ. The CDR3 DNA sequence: TGTGCCAGCAGCGCAAGACAGGGGATGGACGAGCAGTACTTC. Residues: CASSARQGMDEQYF.

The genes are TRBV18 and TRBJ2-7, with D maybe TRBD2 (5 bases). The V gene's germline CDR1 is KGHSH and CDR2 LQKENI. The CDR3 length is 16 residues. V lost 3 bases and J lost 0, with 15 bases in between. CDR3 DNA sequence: TGTGCCAGCTCACCTCTCGGGGTCTCAACCTCCTACGAGCAGTACTTC. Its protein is CASSPLGVSTSYEQYF.